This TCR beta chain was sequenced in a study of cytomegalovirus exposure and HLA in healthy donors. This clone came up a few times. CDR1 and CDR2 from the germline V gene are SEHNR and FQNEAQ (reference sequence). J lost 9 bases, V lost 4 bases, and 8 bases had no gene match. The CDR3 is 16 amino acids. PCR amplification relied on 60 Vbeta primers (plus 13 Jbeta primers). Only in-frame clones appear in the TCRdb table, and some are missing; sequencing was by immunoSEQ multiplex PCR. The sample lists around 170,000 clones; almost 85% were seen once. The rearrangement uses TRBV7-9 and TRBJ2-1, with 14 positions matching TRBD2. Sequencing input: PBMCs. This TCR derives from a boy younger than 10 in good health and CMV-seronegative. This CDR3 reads CASSSGTSGRVVEQFF. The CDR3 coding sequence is TGTGCCAGCAGCTCGGGGACTAGCGGGAGAGTGGTTGAGCAGTTCTTC. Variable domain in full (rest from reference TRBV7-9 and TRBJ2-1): DTGVSQNPRHKITKRGQNVTFRCDPISEHNRLYWYRQTLGQGPEFLTYFQNEAQLEKSRLLSDRFSAERPKGSFSTLEIQRTEQGDSAMYLCASSSGTSGRVVEQFFGPGTRLTVL.